This T cell receptor (beta chain) is drawn from a study of cytomegalovirus exposure and HLA in healthy donors. Use of 60 Vbeta and 13 Jbeta primers characterized the PCR. Assay used: immunoSEQ multiplex PCR; TCRdb lists only in-frame clones, some missing. The repertoire holds approximately 87,000 clones, with around four fifths as singletons. Germline V CDR1 and CDR2: MGHRA, YSYEKL. Trimming cost V 0 bases and J 6 bases, with 17 bases left between them. The CDR3 runs to 16 residues. Sequenced input: PBMCs. The clonotype comes from a woman aged 18-29 years in good health and CMV-seropositive. This chain joins TRBV4-1 and TRBJ1-1, with a weak D call TRBD1 (5 bases). The CDR3, as DNA: TGCGCCAGCAGCCAAGACCAGGGTTTGAGCCAGGCTGAAGCTTTCTTT. It is translated as CASSQDQGLSQAEAFF.